These 20 T cell receptor beta chains originate from one sample sequenced in a study of T cell responses to AZD1222 COVID-19 vaccine. Produced via immunoSEQ multiplex PCR; TCRdb's table is partial and in-frame only. The sample records 100,000 to 120,000 clones, around 90% being singletons. Sequenced material: peripheral blood, taken 28 days after the second AZD1222 dose. The source of these receptors is an adult who received the AZD1222 COVID-19 vaccine.

The chain is built from TRBV29-1 and TRBJ1-2; TRBD1 might be the D (6 bases). Trimming took 1 base from V and 4 from J, leaving 19 bases between them. Germline CDR1 reads SQVTM; CDR2 reads ANQGSEA. The CDR3 is made up of 16 amino acids. In nucleotides, the CDR3 is TGCAGCGTTGAAGGCGGGACATCACGCCATAGCTATGGCTACACCTTC. It yields the protein CSVEGGTSRHSYGYTF.

This rearrangement joins TRBV6-5 to TRBJ1-1; D not certain. CDR1 MNHEY and CDR2 SVGAGI come from the germline V gene. The V gene lost 10 bases and the J gene lost 1 base, with 13 bases spanning the gap. The CDR3 spans 13 residues. The CDR3: CATTGRGNTEAFF. The CDR3 DNA sequence: TGTGCCACTACGGGCCGCGGGAACACTGAAGCTTTCTTT.

This clone was seen a few times. This sequence joins TRBV10-1 and TRBJ1-6; 7 positions match TRBD1. From germline, CDR1 is WNHNN and CDR2 SYGVQD (reference sequence). With V trimmed by 5 bases and J by 0 bases, 10 bases remained unmatched. The CDR3 length is 18 residues. The CDR3 DNA reads as TGCGCCAGCAGTAAAAACAGGGGTCCCAGCTCCTATAATTCACCCCTCCACTTT. It translates to CASSKNRGPSSYNSPLHF.

The sample holds a few counts of this clone. The rearrangement links TRBV5-1 to TRBJ1-4; the D gene is possibly TRBD1 (5 bases). Germline V gene sequence: CDR1 SGHRS, CDR2 YFSETQ. The CDR3 has 17 residues. V shed 0 bases and J shed 0 bases, with 12 bases lying between them. The CDR3 reads CASSLAHGAATNEKLFF. The CDR3, as DNA: TGCGCCAGCAGCTTGGCCCATGGGGCTGCAACTAATGAAAAACTGTTTTTT.

This rearrangement joins TRBV2 to TRBJ1-5; the D is unclear. Trimming shortened V by 3 bases and J by 3 bases, and 6 bases separated the two germline ends. Germline lookup yields CDR1 SNHLY and CDR2 FYNNEI. The CDR3 has 13 amino acids. The CDR3 region has the DNA TGTGCCAGCAGTGAGAGACCCAATCAGCCCCAGCATTTT. Translating gives CASSERPNQPQHF. Based on the CDR3 plus reference TRBV2 and TRBJ1-5, the full variable domain is EPEVTQTPSHQVTQMGQEVILRCVPISNHLYFYWYRQILGQKVEFLVSFYNNEISEKSEIFDDQFSVERPDGSNFTLKIRSTKLEDSAMYFCASSERPNQPQHFGDGTRLSIL.

The chain combines TRBV5-6 with TRBJ1-2, with 7 bases matching TRBD1. Looked up from germline, CDR1 is SGHDT and CDR2 is YYEEEE. J lost 3 bases, V lost 4 bases, and 9 bases had no gene match. This CDR3 has 15 residues. CDR3 sequence (DNA): TGTGCCAGCAGCCACTGGTGGGACAGCGACTATGGCTACACCTTC. Translation: CASSHWWDSDYGYTF. The variable domain in full, completed from reference TRBV5-6 and TRBJ1-2, reads DAGVTQSPTHLIKTRGQQVTLRCSPKSGHDTVSWYQQALGQGPQFIFQYYEEEERQRGNFPDRFSGHQFPNYSSELNVNALLLGDSALYLCASSHWWDSDYGYTFGSGTRLTVV.

The V call is TRBV5-1, the J call TRBJ1-5; D ambiguous. Deletions cut 5 bases from V and 2 bases from J, with 14 bases between. This CDR3 region has 15 residues. Germline CDR1 and CDR2: SGHRS and YFSETQ. Here the CDR3 DNA reads TGCGCCAGCAGTCCCGACGATAGGCGCAATCAGCCCCAGCATTTT. It codes for CASSPDDRRNQPQHF.

CDR3 sequence (DNA): TGTGCCAGCAGGATGACGGGACAGGGGACCTACGAGCAGTACTTC. Translated: CASRMTGQGTYEQYF. The chain uses TRBV6-5 and TRBJ2-7, with 10 bases matching TRBD1. The CDR3 covers 15 residues. J was trimmed by 2 bases and V by 6 bases; bases with no gene match: 7. From germline, CDR1 is MNHEY and CDR2 SVGAGI.

This clone was detected only once. The chain combines TRBV6-1 with TRBJ1-2; no definite D call. Trimming shortened V by 2 bases and J by 5 bases, and 9 bases separated the two germline ends. The length of the CDR3 is 13 residues. The germline V gene has CDR1 MNHNS and CDR2 SASEGT. The CDR3 region is CASSERVGYGYTF. The CDR3, as DNA: TGTGCCAGCAGTGAACGGGTTGGGTATGGCTACACCTTC.

The chain carries TRBV27 and TRBJ1-2; D remains ambiguous. The CDR3 extends over 15 amino acids. The germline V gene encodes CDR1 MNHEY and CDR2 SMNVEV (reference sequence). V gave up 5 bases and J gave up 0 bases, with 13 bases separating them. The chain's CDR3 is CASSLTWIANYGYTF. The CDR3 nucleotides read TGTGCCAGCAGTCTGACGTGGATTGCTAACTATGGCTACACCTTC.

The CDR3 bases are TGTGCCAGCAGCAAAGAAATTGGTATTATGACTGGGGGACAGCCCCAGCATTTT. Its translation is CASSKEIGIMTGGQPQHF. V and J are TRBV21-1 and TRBJ1-5. TRBV21-1 is flagged as a pseudogene. The CDR3 covers 18 residues.

The rearrangement links TRBV12-3 or TRBV12-4 to TRBJ1-1, with D perhaps TRBD1 (6 bases). Trimming left V 6 bases short and J 3 bases short, with 11 bases between. The CDR3 has 13 amino acids. Here the CDR3 reads CASRRQEHTEAFF. The CDR3 DNA is TGTGCCAGCAGACGACAGGAACACACTGAAGCTTTCTTT.

This chain links TRBV6-5 with TRBJ1-1, with D possibly matching TRBD1 (5 bases). Looked up from germline, CDR1 is MNHEY and CDR2 is SVGAGI. The CDR3 spans 16 residues. The ends were cut back, 2 bases at V and 4 bases at J, with 17 bases in the middle. The CDR3 here is CASSYGARGGSTEAFF. CDR3 nucleotides: TGTGCCAGCAGTTACGGGGCCCGGGGGGGAAGCACTGAAGCTTTCTTT.

V gene TRBV12-3 or TRBV12-4 combines with J gene TRBJ2-7; unclear D gene. The CDR3 loop spans 13 amino acids. Trimming took off 5 bases at V and 4 bases at J, with 12 bases between the two ends. This CDR3 is CASSHQHGYEQYF. CDR3 sequence (DNA): TGTGCCAGCAGTCACCAACACGGATACGAGCAGTACTTC.

This clone was seen just once. The J gene is TRBJ1-6, the V gene TRBV11-2, with 7 bases aligning to TRBD1. This CDR3 comprises 14 residues. Trimming cost V 5 bases and J 10 bases; bases outside gene matches: 8. Germline assignment: CDR1 SGHAT and CDR2 FQNNGV. In DNA form, the CDR3 reads TGTGCCAGCAGCCACGGGGCAGGGGGATCACCCCTCCACTTT. Translating it yields CASSHGAGGSPLHF.

As for this clone: Germline and junction disagree at one end, which may indicate a read error. This CDR3 is CASAGGYSSPLHF. In DNA form, the CDR3 reads TGTGCCAGCGCAGGGGGTTATAGTTCACCCCTCCACTTT. The rearrangement links TRBV18 to TRBJ1-6; 7 positions match TRBD1. The CDR3 runs to 13 residues. CDR1 and CDR2 from the germline V gene are KGHSH and LQKENI.

The chain combines TRBV5-1 with TRBJ1-4; the D is unclear. Between the trimmed V and J ends, which lost 4 bases and 0 bases, there was a span of 7 bases. Germline CDR1 is SGHRS and CDR2 is YFSETQ. The CDR3 contains 14 residues. The CDR3 DNA reads as TGCGCCAGCAGCAATTCCACAACTAATGAAAAACTGTTTTTT. Translated: CASSNSTTNEKLFF.

The chain couples TRBV5-4 to TRBJ1-1; possibly TRBD1 for D (5 bases). Germline CDR1 SGHNT, CDR2 YYREEE (reference sequence). The CDR3 has 14 residues. The V end was cut by 5 bases, the J end by 9 bases, with 20 bases between. The CDR3 sequence is CASSTTQYMGQAFF. For the CDR3, the DNA is TGTGCCAGCAGTACGACCCAGTATATGGGGCAAGCTTTCTTT.

This chain links TRBV19 with TRBJ1-1, with 9 bases aligning to TRBD1. The CDR3 runs to 17 residues. The V segment lost 1 base and the J segment 4 bases; nucleotides outside the gene matches: 10. Germline CDR1 and CDR2: LNHDA and SQIVND (reference sequence). The CDR3 DNA sequence: TGTGCCAGTAGTATAGCGGGGACAGGGATTGGTGGCACTGAAGCTTTCTTT. Encoded protein: CASSIAGTGIGGTEAFF.

This clone was counted a single time. This chain joins TRBV24-1 and TRBJ2-1; 7 bases line up with TRBD2. Per the germline V gene, CDR1 is KGHDR and CDR2 is SFDVKD. The CDR3 has 15 residues. V lost 5 bases to trimming and J lost 1 base; unmatched junction nucleotides: 4. CDR3 in amino acids: CATSAGGRSYNEQFF. The CDR3 DNA reads TGTGCCACCAGTGCGGGGGGAAGGTCCTACAATGAGCAGTTCTTC.